Below, 18 T cell receptor beta chains from the same sample are listed, as sequenced in a study of blood T cell repertoires in COVID-19. Profiling relied on immunoSEQ multiplex PCR, and the TCRdb table lists in-frame clones only, not all of them. Here the sample spans around 230,000 clones, 80% to 90% being singletons. Specimen: peripheral blood. The receptors were gathered from a woman aged 40 to 55 with active or convalescent COVID-19.

Regarding this clone: At one end, the junction sequence differs from germline, possibly due to a read error. CDR3 sequence (DNA): TGCGCCAGCAGTGAGAGCCCCGGGAGCGGAACACTCTTT. Protein sequence: CASSESPGSGTLF. The chain employs TRBV10-1 and TRBJ1-1, with D uncertain. The CDR3 covers 13 residues. Germline CDR1 and CDR2: WNHNN and SYGVQD (reference sequence).

Turning to this clone: Other DNA sequences in this sample translate to the same CDR3. This rearrangement joins TRBV7-3 to TRBJ2-1; D unclear. The CDR3 sequence is 13 residues long. V lost 1 base and J lost 3, with 4 bases in between. CDR1 is SGHTA and CDR2 is FQGTGA in the germline V gene. In DNA, the CDR3 is TGTGCCAGCAGCTTAAGCTACTACAATGAGCAGTTCTTC. This codes for CASSLSYYNEQFF.

This sequence joins TRBV6-4 and TRBJ1-2; 9 bases are shared with TRBD1. Looked up from germline, CDR1 is MRHNA and CDR2 is SNTAGT. V gave up 7 bases and J gave up 0 bases; unmatched junction bases: 12. CDR3 length: 17 residues. In nucleotides, the CDR3 is TGTGCCAGCACCTCGATTGGACAGGGGAGAACTAACTATGGCTACACCTTC. It yields the protein CASTSIGQGRTNYGYTF.

V is TRBV2 and J is TRBJ1-1; D is unclear. There are 12 residues in the CDR3. Germline V gene lookup returns CDR1 SNHLY and CDR2 FYNNEI. The CDR3 sequence is CASLSVNTEAFF. CDR3 nucleotides: TGTGCGAGCCTCTCGGTGAACACTGAAGCTTTCTTT.

The genes are TRBV5-4 and TRBJ1-4; D gene unclear. This CDR3 has 13 residues. V was pared by 3 bases and J by 7 bases, with 10 bases between. Germline values: CDR1 SGHNT, CDR2 YYREEE (reference sequence). The DNA of the CDR3 is TGTGCCAGCAGCTCGAGACCGGGTGAAAAACTGTTTTTT. Amino acids: CASSSRPGEKLFF.

The chain combines TRBV12-3 or TRBV12-4 with TRBJ2-1, with D possibly being TRBD2 (5 bases). The ends were cut back, 4 bases at V and 8 bases at J, with 9 bases in the middle. The CDR3 runs 12 residues. The CDR3 region has the DNA TGTGCCAGCAGTTCCGGGGTCCATGAGCAGTTCTTC. Protein sequence: CASSSGVHEQFF.

Remarks on this clone: Compared with germline, one end of the junction differs, possibly owing to a read error. This sequence joins TRBV2 and TRBJ1-1; D possibly corresponds to TRBD1 (5 bases). Germline V gene sequence: CDR1 SNHLY, CDR2 FYNNEI. This CDR3 comprises 12 residues. The CDR3 bases are TGTGCCAGCAGGCTTGCCGGGGGGTGGAATGGTTTC. Amino acids: CASRLAGGWNGF.

The J gene is TRBJ1-5, the V gene TRBV18, with D possibly TRBD1 on 6 matching bases. In germline, CDR1 is KGHSH, CDR2 LQKENI. Trimming pared 1 base from V and 0 bases from J, leaving 10 bases between. The CDR3 runs to 16 residues. This CDR3 is CASSPLAGDSNQPQHF. The CDR3 DNA is TGTGCCAGCTCACCACTCGCAGGGGATAGCAATCAGCCCCAGCATTTT.

The V gene is TRBV18, the J gene TRBJ2-1; D might be TRBD2 (7 bases). CDR3 length: 14 amino acids. The ends were cut back, 1 base at V and 8 bases at J, with 12 bases in the middle. Germline values: CDR1 KGHSH, CDR2 LQKENI. The CDR3 region has the DNA TGTGCCAGCTCACCACAGGGGGGGTACGATGAGCAGTTCTTC. Translating it yields CASSPQGGYDEQFF.

This rearrangement joins TRBV29-1 to TRBJ1-1; D gene ambiguous. The V end lost 6 bases, the J end lost 7 bases, and 12 bases lay between the germline ends. The CDR3 is made up of 11 amino acids. From germline, CDR1 is SQVTM and CDR2 ANQGSEA. The CDR3 is CSVRMTLEAFF. CDR3 nucleotide sequence: TGCAGCGTCCGGATGACACTTGAAGCTTTCTTT.

The rearrangement uses TRBV7-8 and TRBJ1-5; D not certain. Germline V lookup: CDR1 SGHVS, CDR2 FQNEAQ. V gave up 1 base and J gave up 9 bases, with 7 bases separating them. CDR3 size: 12 residues. CDR3 residues: CASSLDGGPQHF. The CDR3, as DNA: TGTGCCAGCAGCTTAGATGGAGGGCCCCAGCATTTT.

The chain joins TRBV2 to TRBJ1-5; D not certain. This CDR3 has 14 residues. Trimming stripped 4 bases from V and 3 bases from J, with 10 bases between. From germline, CDR1 is SNHLY and CDR2 FYNNEI. The CDR3 loop is CASSANRFNQPQHF. The CDR3 DNA reads as TGTGCCAGCAGTGCAAACAGATTCAATCAGCCCCAGCATTTT.

This clone has just a few counts. This chain connects TRBV6-1 to TRBJ1-1; 7 nucleotides align to TRBD1. This CDR3 region has 15 residues. Looked up from germline, CDR1 is MNHNS and CDR2 is SASEGT. J lost 3 bases, V lost 2 bases, and 6 bases had no gene match. The CDR3 protein is CASSESKGAYTEAFF. The CDR3 DNA is TGTGCCAGCAGTGAATCCAAGGGGGCATACACTGAAGCTTTCTTT.

In its sample, this clone was seen a few times. V is TRBV28 and J is TRBJ1-6; D is undetermined. The V gene's germline CDR1 is MDHEN and CDR2 SYDVKM. CDR3 length: 14 residues. Trimming cost V 6 bases and J 8 bases, with 14 bases left between them. The CDR3 reads CASRKLRNDSPLHF. CDR3 DNA: TGTGCCAGCAGGAAGCTCAGGAACGATTCACCCCTCCACTTT. Together with reference TRBV28 and TRBJ1-6, the CDR3 gives the full variable domain: DVKVTQSSRYLVKRTGEKVFLECVQDMDHENMFWYRQDPGLGLRLIYFSYDVKMKEKGDIPEGYSVSREKKERFSLILESASTNQTSMYLCASRKLRNDSPLHFGNGTRLTVT.

The chain recombines TRBV5-1 with TRBJ1-3; D perhaps matches TRBD1 (5 bases). This CDR3 contains 15 residues. Germline CDR1 is SGHRS and CDR2 is YFSETQ. V lost 2 bases and J 2 bases, leaving 11 bases between the germline ends. The CDR3 here is CASSLIGATGNTIYF. The CDR3 DNA reads TGCGCCAGCAGCTTAATAGGGGCAACTGGAAACACCATATATTTT.

This clone came up a few times. The chain combines TRBV7-3 with TRBJ2-3, with unresolved D. The CDR3 covers 14 residues. V lost 2 bases and J 0 bases, leaving 6 bases between the germline ends. Germline assignment: CDR1 SGHTA and CDR2 FQGTGA. The CDR3 region is CASSLFSSTDTQYF. DNA for the CDR3: TGTGCCAGCAGCTTATTTAGTAGCACAGATACGCAGTATTTT.

This CDR3 is CASSQDRSSGGTDTQYF. CDR3 bases: TGCGCCAGCAGCCAAGATCGCTCTAGCGGGGGAACAGATACGCAGTATTTT. This chain connects TRBV4-3 to TRBJ2-3; 10 bases align to TRBD2. The germline gives CDR1 LGHNA, CDR2 YSLEER. CDR3 length equals 17 residues. J was trimmed by 3 bases and V by 0 bases; bases with no gene match: 6.

V gene TRBV2 combines with J gene TRBJ1-5; D unresolved. Deletions cut 4 bases from V and 6 bases from J, with 10 bases between. Germline CDR1 is SNHLY and CDR2 is FYNNEI. The CDR3 covers 13 residues. The CDR3 DNA is TGTGCCAGCAGTGGTCAGAGGGCTCAGCCCCAGCATTTT. The encoded protein is CASSGQRAQPQHF.